The T cell receptor beta chain under discussion was sequenced for a study of response to subunit inactivated influenza vaccine (dated by TCRdb to 2017 to 2018). Background on the whole study: To follow how T cells responded to a trivalent subunit inactivated influenza vaccine, the researchers relied on deep quantitative profiling of the T cell receptor repertoire. On the study overall, not on this receptor specifically: The authors suggested that each seasonal influenza vaccination may recruit only a limited number of new T cells.

A word on this clonotype: What this receptor recognizes is not known. The record has no base qualities; no much larger clone is one base away.

Library preparation was by RT-PCR. Sequencing was performed on an Illumina HiSeq 2500. Using fastp at Q25 and MiXCR, TCRdb reprocessed the public reads and kept productive beta chains. Here each entry gathers all rows of one CDR3 protein and keeps the most common genes and DNA. The sample table shows about 500,000 distinct CDR3 sequences, and approximately 17% are seen once. Around 3% of the sample is held by the ten biggest clonotypes. Measured from the cysteine to the phenylalanine, the CDR3 is 15 residues long. CDR3 DNA is the only sequence kept; it has 45 bases, read in frame from the first base. In the germline V gene, CDR1 corresponds to SGHTA and CDR2 to FQGNSA. The V end loses 1 base and the J end loses 2 bases, and a stretch of 12 bases separates them.

The V and J segments used are TRBV7-2 and TRBJ2-7; the D gene is tentatively TRBD1 or TRBD2, each matching 6 bases. The source of this sequence is a man aged 45 to 70 who received an inactivated influenza vaccine. Donor details come from another sample of the same person, matched by shared clones. This specimen consisted of CD4+ T cells sorted from PBMCs, obtained less than 25 months after vaccination. The CDR3 corresponds to CASSLEGGSAYEQYF. The sequence in DNA is TGTGCCAGCAGCTTAGAGGGGGGTTCCGCCTACGAGCAGTACTTC.